The clone carrying this T cell receptor beta chain was detected many times. Its antigen is still unknown. The data are from a study of beta chain features in type 1 diabetes. Study observations and caveats: Shortening of TCRB CDR3s, moderate but significant, appeared in all four CD4+ subsets of Type 1 diabetes patients. Patients with type 1 diabetes carried fewer insertions and had more deletions at their VDJ junctions.

Expressed TCRB transcripts were sequenced after all isolated RNA was converted to cDNA. TCRdb's copy holds only in-frame clones and misses some; the assay was immunoSEQ multiplex PCR. Among fewer than 550,000 clones listed, over 9.5% were seen once. The CDR3 is made up of 15 amino acids. V lost 1 base and J 0 bases, leaving 7 bases between the germline ends. CDR1 is PRHDT and CDR2 is FYEKMQ in the germline V gene (reference sequence). The TCR was taken from a young woman in good health. This chain links TRBV13 with TRBJ2-4; D gene ambiguous. What was sequenced was naive CD4+ T cells from blood. CDR3 DNA: TGTGCCAGCAGCTTAGTACCCGCAGCCAAAAACATTCAGTACTTC. Amino acid sequence: CASSLVPAAKNIQYF.